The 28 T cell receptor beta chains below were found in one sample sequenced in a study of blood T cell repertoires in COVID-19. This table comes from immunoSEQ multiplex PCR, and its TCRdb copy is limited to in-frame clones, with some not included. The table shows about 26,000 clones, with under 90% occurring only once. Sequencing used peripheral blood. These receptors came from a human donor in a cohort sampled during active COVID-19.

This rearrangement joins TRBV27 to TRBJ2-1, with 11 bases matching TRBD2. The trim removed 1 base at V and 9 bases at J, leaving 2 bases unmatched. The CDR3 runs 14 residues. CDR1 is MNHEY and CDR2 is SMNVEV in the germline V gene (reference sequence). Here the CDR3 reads CASSLYGTSGEQFF. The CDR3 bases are TGTGCCAGCAGTTTATATGGGACTAGCGGTGAGCAGTTCTTC.

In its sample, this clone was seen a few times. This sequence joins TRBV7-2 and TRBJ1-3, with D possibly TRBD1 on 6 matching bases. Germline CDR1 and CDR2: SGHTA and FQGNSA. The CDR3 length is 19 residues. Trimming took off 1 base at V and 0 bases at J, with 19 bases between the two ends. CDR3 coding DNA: TGTGCCAGCAGCTTAGGAGAAGGGGGGGGCCTACTCTCTGGAAACACCATATATTTT. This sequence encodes CASSLGEGGGLLSGNTIYF. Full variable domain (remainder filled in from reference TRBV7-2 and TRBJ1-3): GAGVSQSPSNKVTEKGKDVELRCDPISGHTALYWYRQSLGQGLEFLIYFQGNSAPDKSGLPSDRFSAERTGGSVSTLTIQRTQQEDSAVYLCASSLGEGGGLLSGNTIYFGEGSWLTVV.

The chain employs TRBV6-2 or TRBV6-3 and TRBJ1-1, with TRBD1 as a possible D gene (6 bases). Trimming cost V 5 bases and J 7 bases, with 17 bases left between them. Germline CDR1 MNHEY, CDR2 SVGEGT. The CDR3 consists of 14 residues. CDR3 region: CASSHGQRGGEAFF. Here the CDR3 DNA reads TGTGCCAGCAGTCACGGACAGCGAGGAGGTGAAGCTTTCTTT.

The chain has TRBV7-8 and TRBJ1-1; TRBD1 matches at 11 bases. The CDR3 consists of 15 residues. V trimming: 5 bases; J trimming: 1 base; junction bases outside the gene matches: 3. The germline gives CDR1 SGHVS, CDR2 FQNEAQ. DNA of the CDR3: TGTGCCAGCAGCAGGACAGGGGGCAAGAACACTGAAGCTTTCTTT. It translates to CASSRTGGKNTEAFF.

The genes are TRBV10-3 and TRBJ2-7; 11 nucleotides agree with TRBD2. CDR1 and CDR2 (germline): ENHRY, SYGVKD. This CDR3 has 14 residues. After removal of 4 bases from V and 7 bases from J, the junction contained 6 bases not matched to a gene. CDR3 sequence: CAISAASGGIEQYF. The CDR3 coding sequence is TGTGCCATCAGTGCTGCTAGCGGGGGGATTGAGCAGTACTTC.

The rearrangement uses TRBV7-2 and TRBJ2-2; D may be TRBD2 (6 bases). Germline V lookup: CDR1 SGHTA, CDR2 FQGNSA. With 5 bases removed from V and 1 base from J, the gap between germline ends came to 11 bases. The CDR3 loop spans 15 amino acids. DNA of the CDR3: TGTGCCAGCAGCCAAGGGCGGGAGAACACCGGGGAGCTGTTTTTT. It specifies CASSQGRENTGELFF.

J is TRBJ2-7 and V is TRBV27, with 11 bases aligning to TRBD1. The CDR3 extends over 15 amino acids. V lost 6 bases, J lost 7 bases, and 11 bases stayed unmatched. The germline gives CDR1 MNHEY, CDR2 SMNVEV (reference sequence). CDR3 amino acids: CASSPGTGGSREQYF. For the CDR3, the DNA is TGTGCCAGCAGCCCTGGGACAGGGGGGAGCCGAGAGCAGTACTTC.

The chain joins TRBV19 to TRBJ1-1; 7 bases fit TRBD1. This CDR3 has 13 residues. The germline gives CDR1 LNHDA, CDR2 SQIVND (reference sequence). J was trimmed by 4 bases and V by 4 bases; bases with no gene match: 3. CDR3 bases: TGTGCCAGTAGTACCAGGGGGGTCACTGAAGCTTTCTTT. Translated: CASSTRGVTEAFF.

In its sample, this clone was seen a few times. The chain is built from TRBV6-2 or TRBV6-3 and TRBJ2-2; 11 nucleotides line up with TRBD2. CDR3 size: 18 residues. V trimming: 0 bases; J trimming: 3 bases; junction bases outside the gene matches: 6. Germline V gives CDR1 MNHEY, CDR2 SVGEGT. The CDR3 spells CASSYSSGRALYTGELFF. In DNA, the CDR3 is TGTGCCAGCAGTTACTCTAGCGGGAGGGCCCTGTACACCGGGGAGCTGTTTTTT.

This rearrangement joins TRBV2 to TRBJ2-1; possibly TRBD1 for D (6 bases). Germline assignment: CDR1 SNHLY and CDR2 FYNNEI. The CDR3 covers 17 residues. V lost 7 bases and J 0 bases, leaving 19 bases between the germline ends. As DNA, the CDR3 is TGTGCCAGCATCCCTTCCAGGGGTCTTAGCTCCTACAATGAGCAGTTCTTC. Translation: CASIPSRGLSSYNEQFF.

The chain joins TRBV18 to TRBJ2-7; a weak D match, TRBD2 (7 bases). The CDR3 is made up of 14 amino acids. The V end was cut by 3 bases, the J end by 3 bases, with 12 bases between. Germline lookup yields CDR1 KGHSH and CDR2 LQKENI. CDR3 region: CASSPGGPSYEQYF. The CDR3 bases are TGTGCCAGCTCACCGGGGGGGCCCAGCTACGAGCAGTACTTC.

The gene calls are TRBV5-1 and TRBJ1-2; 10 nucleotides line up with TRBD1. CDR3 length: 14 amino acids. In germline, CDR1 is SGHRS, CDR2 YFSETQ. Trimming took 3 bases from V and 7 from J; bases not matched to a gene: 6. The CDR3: CASSSSGQGTGYTF. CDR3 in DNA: TGCGCCAGCAGCTCTTCGGGACAGGGGACTGGCTACACCTTC.

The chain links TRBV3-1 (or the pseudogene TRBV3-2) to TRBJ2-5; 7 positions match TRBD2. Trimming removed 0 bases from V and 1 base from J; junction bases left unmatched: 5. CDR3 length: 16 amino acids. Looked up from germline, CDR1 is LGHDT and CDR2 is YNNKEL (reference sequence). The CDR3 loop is CASSQDEAGFQETQYF. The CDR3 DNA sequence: TGTGCCAGCAGCCAAGACGAAGCGGGGTTCCAAGAGACCCAGTACTTC.

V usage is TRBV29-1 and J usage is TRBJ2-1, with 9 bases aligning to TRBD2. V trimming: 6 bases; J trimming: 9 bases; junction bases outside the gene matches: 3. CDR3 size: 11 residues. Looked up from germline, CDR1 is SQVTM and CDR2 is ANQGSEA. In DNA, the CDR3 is TGCAGCGTAGAGACTAGCGGTGAGCAGTTCTTC. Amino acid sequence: CSVETSGEQFF.

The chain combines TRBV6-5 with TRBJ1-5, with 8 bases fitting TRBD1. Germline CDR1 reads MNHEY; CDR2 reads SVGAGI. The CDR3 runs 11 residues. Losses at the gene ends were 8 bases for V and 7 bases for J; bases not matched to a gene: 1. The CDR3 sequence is CASGTGQPQHF. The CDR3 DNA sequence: TGTGCCAGCGGGACAGGCCAGCCCCAGCATTTT.

CDR3: CASSQKRGGRFDEQFF. CDR3 DNA: TGTGCCAGCAGCCAAAAGCGGGGGGGTCGTTTCGATGAGCAGTTCTTC. The chain couples TRBV3-1 (or the pseudogene TRBV3-2) to TRBJ2-1; 10 nucleotides align to TRBD2. V shed 2 bases and J 8 bases; nucleotides not matched to a gene: 9. Germline-derived CDR1 and CDR2 are LGHDT and YNNKEL (reference sequence). The CDR3 extends over 16 amino acids.

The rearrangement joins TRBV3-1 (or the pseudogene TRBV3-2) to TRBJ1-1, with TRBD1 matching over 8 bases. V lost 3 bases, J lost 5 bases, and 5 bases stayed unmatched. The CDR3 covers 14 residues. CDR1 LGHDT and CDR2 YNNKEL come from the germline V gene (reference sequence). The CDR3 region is CASSQGTGQTEAFF. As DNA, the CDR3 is TGTGCCAGCAGCCAGGGGACAGGTCAAACTGAAGCTTTCTTT.

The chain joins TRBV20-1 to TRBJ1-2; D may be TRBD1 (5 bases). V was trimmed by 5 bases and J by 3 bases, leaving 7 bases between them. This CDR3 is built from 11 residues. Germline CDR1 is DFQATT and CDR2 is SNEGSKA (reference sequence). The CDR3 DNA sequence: TGCAGTGCTTGGGGGGACTATGGCTACACCTTC. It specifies CSAWGDYGYTF.

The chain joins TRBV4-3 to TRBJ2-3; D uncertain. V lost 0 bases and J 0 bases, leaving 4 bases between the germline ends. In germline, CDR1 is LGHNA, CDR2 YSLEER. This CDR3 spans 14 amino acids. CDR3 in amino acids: CASSQDSSTDTQYF. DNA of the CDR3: TGCGCCAGCAGCCAAGATAGTAGCACAGATACGCAGTATTTT.

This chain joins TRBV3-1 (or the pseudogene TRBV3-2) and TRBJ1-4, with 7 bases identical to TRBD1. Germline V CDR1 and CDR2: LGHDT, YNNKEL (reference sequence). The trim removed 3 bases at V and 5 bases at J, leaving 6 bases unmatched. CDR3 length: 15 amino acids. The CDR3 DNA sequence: TGTGCCAGCAGCCAGCCAGGGGGGTTAAATGAAAAACTGTTTTTT. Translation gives CASSQPGGLNEKLFF.

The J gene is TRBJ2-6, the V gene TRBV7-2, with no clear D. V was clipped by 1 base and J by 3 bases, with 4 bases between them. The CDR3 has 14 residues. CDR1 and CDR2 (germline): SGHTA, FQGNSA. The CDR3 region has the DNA TGTGCCAGCAGCTTAGACAGTGGGGCCAACGTCCTGACTTTC. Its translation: CASSLDSGANVLTF.

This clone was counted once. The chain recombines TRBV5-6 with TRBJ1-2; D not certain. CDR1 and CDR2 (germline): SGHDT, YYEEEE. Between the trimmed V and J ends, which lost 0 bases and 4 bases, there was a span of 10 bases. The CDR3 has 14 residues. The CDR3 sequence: CASSLGLERYGYTF. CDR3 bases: TGTGCCAGCAGCTTGGGACTTGAGCGCTATGGCTACACCTTC.

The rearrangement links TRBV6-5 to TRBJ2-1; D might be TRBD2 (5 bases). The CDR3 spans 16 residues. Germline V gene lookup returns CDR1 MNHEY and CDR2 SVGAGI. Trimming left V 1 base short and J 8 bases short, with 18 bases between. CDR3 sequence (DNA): TGTGCCAGCAGTTACTATAGCGTCTCTCTGGAGGATGAGCAGTTCTTC. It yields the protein CASSYYSVSLEDEQFF.

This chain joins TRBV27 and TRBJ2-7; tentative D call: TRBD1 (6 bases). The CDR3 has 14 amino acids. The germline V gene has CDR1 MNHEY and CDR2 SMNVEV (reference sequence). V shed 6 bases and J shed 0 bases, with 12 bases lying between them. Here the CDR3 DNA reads TGTGCCAGCAGGGCCGAGGACAGCTCCTACGAGCAGTACTTC. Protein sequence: CASRAEDSSYEQYF.

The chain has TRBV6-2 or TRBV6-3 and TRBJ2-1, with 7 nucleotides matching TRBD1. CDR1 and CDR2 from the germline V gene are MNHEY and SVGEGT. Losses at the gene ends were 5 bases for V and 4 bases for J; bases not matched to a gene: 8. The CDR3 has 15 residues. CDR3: CASSRTGDGYNEQFF. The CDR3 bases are TGTGCCAGCAGTCGAACAGGGGACGGTTACAATGAGCAGTTCTTC.

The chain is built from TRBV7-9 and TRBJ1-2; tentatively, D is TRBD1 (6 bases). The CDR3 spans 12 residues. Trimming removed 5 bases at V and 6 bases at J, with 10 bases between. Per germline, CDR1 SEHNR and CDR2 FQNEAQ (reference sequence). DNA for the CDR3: TGTGCCAGCAGCGCAACAGGGAATGGCTACACCTTC. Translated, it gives CASSATGNGYTF.

For the CDR3, the DNA is TGTGCCAGCAGCTTAGCAGATCAGGAGACCCAGTACTTC. Its translation is CASSLADQETQYF. V and J are TRBV11-2 and TRBJ2-5; no clear D. V dropped 1 base and J dropped 5 bases, with 8 bases sitting between them. This CDR3 contains 13 residues. Germline values: CDR1 SGHAT, CDR2 FQNNGV. Filled out from reference TRBV11-2 and TRBJ2-5, the complete variable domain reads EAGVAQSPRYKIIEKRQSVAFWCNPISGHATLYWYQQILGQGPKLLIQFQNNGVVDDSQLPKDRFSAERLKGVDSTLKIQPAKLEDSAVYLCASSLADQETQYFGPGTRLLVL.

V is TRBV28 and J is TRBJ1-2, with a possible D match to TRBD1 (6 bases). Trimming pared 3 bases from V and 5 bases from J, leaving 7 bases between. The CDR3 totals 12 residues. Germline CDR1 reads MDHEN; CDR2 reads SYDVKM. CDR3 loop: CASSFTGYGYTF. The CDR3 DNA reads TGTGCCAGCAGTTTTACAGGGTATGGCTACACCTTC.